The 8 T cell receptor beta chains below were found in one sample sequenced in a study of spatial heterogeneity in lung cancer. Time point reported: sample taken at primary tumor resection. Broader study findings: Intratumoral expanded alpha and beta TCR counts were found to track tumor mutation counts.

For these TCRs, the target antigens are not known. One entry per CDR3 protein, called by TCRdb with MiXCR from the 5' RACE reads. This repertoire shows 100,000 to 110,000 distinct CDR3 sequences, around 4.3% found once; its top ten account for 21%. The sample was lung tumor tissue, taken at surgery. The receptors originated from a male donor with early-stage non-small cell lung cancer.

This clonotype has a count of ten or more. This chain links TRBV28 with TRBJ1-2, with TRBD1 identical over 8 bases. Germline loops: CDR1 MDHEN, CDR2 SYDVKM. This CDR3 has 13 residues. V shed 8 bases, J shed 4 bases, and the junction held 6 bases outside the gene matches. This CDR3 reads CASRTGYVYGYTF. CDR3 in DNA: TGTGCCAGCCGGACAGGGTACGTCTATGGCTACACCTTC.

This clonotype occurred a few times. The CDR3 nucleotides read TGTGCCAGCAAATCAGGACCACCGGGACTAGCGGGAGGGCCGCAAGAGACCCAGTACTTC. This codes for CASKSGPPGLAGGPQETQYF. The gene calls are TRBV28 and TRBJ2-5; 16 positions match TRBD2. The CDR3 is made up of 20 amino acids. V shed 7 bases, J shed 2 bases, and the junction held 16 bases outside the gene matches. Germline V lookup: CDR1 MDHEN, CDR2 SYDVKM.

In its sample, this clonotype ranks as medium-sized. The chain combines TRBV12-3 or TRBV12-4 with TRBJ2-5; D not certain. Trimming took 2 bases from V and 3 from J, leaving 16 bases between them. The CDR3 loop spans 16 amino acids. The CDR3 DNA reads as TGTGCCAGCAGTTTATTAGGGTCTGGACCCGAAGAGACCCAGTACTTC. Amino acid sequence: CASSLLGSGPEETQYF.

This clonotype was seen ten or more times. The rearrangement joins TRBV4-1 to TRBJ1-2; 7 bases fit TRBD1. J gave up 6 bases and V 0 bases, and 10 bases lay outside the gene matches. Germline values: CDR1 MGHRA, CDR2 YSYEKL. The CDR3 contains 16 residues. This CDR3 is CASSQDRSRGRDGYTF. The CDR3 bases are TGCGCCAGCAGCCAAGATCGCTCGAGGGGGCGCGATGGCTACACCTTC.

This clonotype was counted ten times or more. The chain couples TRBV20-1 to TRBJ2-1; 8 bases map to TRBD2. Germline lookup yields CDR1 DFQATT and CDR2 SNEGSKA (reference sequence). Losses at the gene ends were 6 bases for V and 3 bases for J; bases not matched to a gene: 10. This CDR3 has 15 amino acids. Written as DNA, the CDR3 is TGCAGTGCCAGAAGCGAGACTAGCGTCTACAATGAGCAGTTCTTC. Translated, it gives CSARSETSVYNEQFF.

This chain joins TRBV11-3 and TRBJ2-1; D is unresolved. The CDR3 sequence is 14 residues long. With 5 bases removed from V and 6 bases from J, the gap between germline ends came to 14 bases. From germline, CDR1 is SGHNT and CDR2 YENEEA. CDR3 loop: CASSTHSIPNEQFF. The CDR3 nucleotides are TGTGCCAGCAGCACCCATTCGATCCCCAATGAGCAGTTCTTC.

This clonotype was counted only a few times. The chain carries TRBV7-6 and TRBJ2-2, with D tentatively TRBD2 (5 bases). CDR3 length: 15 amino acids. CDR1 is SGHVS and CDR2 is FNYEAQ in the germline V gene. V lost 1 base and J lost 3, with 9 bases in between. The CDR3 region has the DNA TGTGCCAGCAGCTTAGGTGCCGGGGACACCGGGGAGCTGTTTTTT. As protein: CASSLGAGDTGELFF.

This clonotype was detected many times. This sequence joins TRBV7-3 and TRBJ2-1; D is unresolved. V lost 1 base, J lost 5 bases, and 21 bases lay in between. CDR3 length: 18 residues. Looked up from germline, CDR1 is SGHTA and CDR2 is FQGTGA. CDR3 DNA sequence: TGTGCCAGCAGCTTAAAGTGTCTAGTTGGGCGACAAAACAATGAGCAGTTCTTC. Protein product: CASSLKCLVGRQNNEQFF. Full variable domain (outside the CDR3, taken from reference TRBV7-3 and TRBJ2-1): GAGVSQTPSNKVTEKGKYVELRCDPISGHTALYWYRQSLGQGPEFLIYFQGTGAADDSGLPNDRFFAVRPEGSVSTLKIQRTERGDSAVYLCASSLKCLVGRQNNEQFFGPGTRLTVL.